This entry concerns a single TCR beta chain. No antigen is known for it. Assay used: immunoSEQ multiplex PCR; TCRdb lists only in-frame clones, some missing. The data hold roughly 59,000 clones, with about 91% observed a single time. From the roughly 110-subject validation cohort, which was separate from the approximately 700-subject first cohort, the donors were drawn. The sample comes from a study of cytomegalovirus exposure and HLA in healthy donors. Study results and caveats: Reported results showed that the classifier diagnosed cytomegalovirus status with high specificity and sensitivity. It was 160 or so TCR beta chains that were listed as cytomegalovirus-associated.

The sample comprised PBMCs. This receptor was taken from a man aged 18 to 35 in good health and CMV-seropositive.

The CDR3, as DNA: TGTGCCAGCAGCTCAGGGGATACTAACTATGGCTACACCTTC. Its translation is CASSSGDTNYGYTF. The chain couples TRBV7-9 to TRBJ1-2, with a possible D match to TRBD1 (6 bases). The CDR3 covers 14 residues. Germline V gene lookup returns CDR1 SEHNR and CDR2 FQNEAQ (reference sequence). Deletions cut 4 bases from V and 0 bases from J, with 9 bases between.